Following are 6 T cell receptor beta chains from one sample sequenced in a study of blood T cell repertoires in COVID-19 (dated by TCRdb to the early 2020s). The library came from the immunoSEQ multiplex PCR assay. TCRdb stores this immuneACCESS table with in-frame sequences only. Part of the clones is absent; in the studies checked, under half of the shortfall reflects unresolved V genes, and no reason is known for the rest. The sample table lists 200,000 to 250,000 clones, 83% of them with a count of one. Less than 8% of the sample comes from the top ten. Sample: peripheral blood. The receptors come from a woman aged 50 to 60 with acute or convalescent COVID-19.

This rearrangement joins TRBV27 to TRBJ2-2; possible D gene TRBD1, 6 bases. The CDR3 runs 14 residues. V dropped 5 bases and J dropped 7 bases, with 14 bases sitting between them. The germline CDR1 and CDR2 sequences are MNHEY and SMNVEV (reference sequence). DNA of the CDR3: TGTGCCAGCAGTCGACAGGTCAGAAGCGGGGAGCTGTTTTTT. This codes for CASSRQVRSGELFF.

This clone was recorded a few times. This rearrangement joins TRBV7-8 to TRBJ1-5; TRBD1 matches 8 bases. Germline V CDR1 and CDR2: SGHVS, FQNEAQ. The V gene end was trimmed by 1 base and the J gene end by 6 bases; junction bases not matched to a gene: 5. CDR3 length: 15 amino acids. The CDR3 DNA reads as TGTGCCAGCAGCTTAGGCCAGGGGGCTGGTCAGCCCCAGCATTTT. Translating gives CASSLGQGAGQPQHF. Full variable domain (outside the CDR3, taken from reference TRBV7-8 and TRBJ1-5): GAGVSQSPRYKVAKRGQDVALRCDPISGHVSLFWYQQALGQGPEFLTYFQNEAQLDKSGLPSDRFFAERPEGSVSTLKIQRTQQEDSAVYLCASSLGQGAGQPQHFGDGTRLSIL.

The rearrangement joins TRBV5-1 to TRBJ2-3; TRBD2 matches at 8 bases. Germline lookup yields CDR1 SGHRS and CDR2 YFSETQ. Germline trimming cut 0 bases from V and 1 base from J; bases unmatched to any gene: 4. The CDR3 runs to 16 residues. Written as DNA, the CDR3 is TGCGCCAGCAGCTTGGGCGGGGGGCCCCGCACAGATACGCAGTATTTT. This encodes CASSLGGGPRTDTQYF.

The CDR3: CASSSRQGQNSPLHF. The CDR3 nucleotides read TGTGCCAGCAGCTCAAGACAGGGGCAAAATTCACCCCTCCACTTT. The V gene is TRBV7-2, the J gene TRBJ1-6; 8 nucleotides align to TRBD1. The germline V gene has CDR1 SGHTA and CDR2 FQGNSA. V dropped 4 bases and J dropped 7; count of bases not matched to a gene: 6. CDR3 length equals 15 residues.

The CDR3 DNA reads as TGTGCCAGCAGCCAAGTGCCCTGGGCTAGCGGGAGAGACCCGTACACCGGGGAGCTGTTTTTT. Translated: CASSQVPWASGRDPYTGELFF. The chain has TRBV14 and TRBJ2-2; 10 bases agree with TRBD2. Germline trimming cut 1 base from V and 3 bases from J; bases unmatched to any gene: 17. The CDR3 has 21 residues. The germline V gene encodes CDR1 SGHDN and CDR2 FVKESK.

This chain joins TRBV28 and TRBJ2-7; TRBD1 aligns across 10 bases. After removal of 6 bases from V and 3 bases from J, the junction contained 8 bases not matched to a gene. Germline loops: CDR1 MDHEN, CDR2 SYDVKM. The CDR3 covers 15 residues. CDR3 in amino acids: CASRTGGLDYYEQYF. DNA for the CDR3: TGTGCCAGCAGGACAGGGGGCCTGGACTACTACGAGCAGTACTTC. Filled out from reference TRBV28 and TRBJ2-7, the complete variable domain reads DVKVTQSSRYLVKRTGEKVFLECVQDMDHENMFWYRQDPGLGLRLIYFSYDVKMKEKGDIPEGYSVSREKKERFSLILESASTNQTSMYLCASRTGGLDYYEQYFGPGTRLTVT.